A single sample is the source of the 8 T cell receptor beta chains below, sequenced in a study of Ad26.COV2.S vaccination and SARS-CoV-2 variants. Some clones are missing from TCRdb's copy, which holds only in-frame ones; the method was immunoSEQ multiplex PCR. The sample lists hundreds of thousands of clones, roughly 89% seen once, with about 5% in the top ten. The treatment was: 19 received Ad26.COV2.S at low or high dose, single or two shots; 5 received placebo; per-sample allocation not given. Material that was analyzed had been drawn on day 63 after the first vaccine or placebo injection. The specimen was peripheral blood, collected in a trial of Ad26.COV2.S vaccine versus placebo. These receptor sequences come from a person between 18 and 65 years old who received the Ad26.COV2.S COVID-19 vaccine or a placebo.

This clone has just one count. V is TRBV6-1 and J is TRBJ2-5, with D possibly TRBD2 on 5 matching bases. Germline lookup yields CDR1 MNHNS and CDR2 SASEGT. The CDR3 has 13 residues. The V gene lost 2 bases and the J gene lost 5 bases, with 9 bases spanning the gap. The CDR3 DNA follows: TGTGCCAGCAGTGAACAGGCTAGCGAGACCCAGTACTTC. This translates into CASSEQASETQYF.

The chain recombines TRBV25-1 with TRBJ2-7; either TRBD1 or TRBD2 may supply D (7 bases each). Germline V CDR1 and CDR2: MGHDK, SYGVNS. CDR3 size: 14 residues. Trimming took 4 bases from V and 5 from J, leaving 15 bases between them. CDR3 in amino acids: CASSAPGGVHEQYF. The CDR3 coding sequence is TGTGCCAGCAGTGCCCCAGGGGGGGTCCACGAGCAGTACTTC.

The genes are TRBV3-1 (or the pseudogene TRBV3-2) and TRBJ1-1; D is uncertain. CDR1 is LGHDT and CDR2 is YNNKEL in the germline V gene (reference sequence). The V and J ends lost 0 bases and 6 bases respectively, with 8 bases between them. The CDR3 has 13 residues. CDR3 amino acids: CASSQDRGSEAFF. CDR3 bases: TGTGCCAGCAGCCAAGATCGAGGATCTGAAGCTTTCTTT.

The chain links TRBV15 to TRBJ2-7, with D possibly being TRBD1 (6 bases). The germline gives CDR1 LNHNV, CDR2 YYDKDF (reference sequence). The CDR3 runs 12 residues. V gave up 1 base and J gave up 9 bases, with 10 bases separating them. The CDR3 coding sequence is TGTGCCACCAGCAGAGCCACAGGGATGCAGTACTTC. Its translation is CATSRATGMQYF.

This chain connects TRBV9 to TRBJ2-3, with a possible D match to TRBD2 (6 bases). CDR1 and CDR2 (germline): SGDLS, YYNGEE. CDR3 size: 15 residues. V lost 3 bases to trimming and J lost 1 base, with 12 bases between them. The CDR3, as DNA: TGTGCCAGCAGCGCGGTGTCGGGGGGCACAGATACGCAGTATTTT. This encodes CASSAVSGGTDTQYF.

The chain links TRBV11-2 to TRBJ2-1, with D possibly being TRBD1 or TRBD2 (5 bases each). CDR3 length equals 16 residues. Germline CDR1 is SGHAT and CDR2 is FQNNGV. V lost 1 base and J 0 bases, leaving 10 bases between the germline ends. This CDR3 reads CASSLAGASSYNEQFF. In DNA form, the CDR3 reads TGTGCCAGCAGCTTAGCCGGGGCGAGCTCCTACAATGAGCAGTTCTTC.

V is TRBV30 and J is TRBJ1-1; 10 nucleotides match TRBD1. CDR3 length: 15 amino acids. After removal of 3 bases from V and 1 base from J, the junction contained 5 bases not matched to a gene. The germline V gene encodes CDR1 GTSNPN and CDR2 SVGIG (reference sequence). This CDR3 reads CAWSSGQGGNTEAFF. The DNA of the CDR3 is TGTGCCTGGAGCTCTGGACAGGGGGGGAACACTGAAGCTTTCTTT.

This clone was detected only once. The chain employs TRBV5-8 and TRBJ1-5; D call uncertain. The germline gives CDR1 SGHTS, CDR2 YDEGEE. There are 12 residues in the CDR3. V lost 0 bases and J 11 bases, leaving 9 bases between the germline ends. The CDR3, as DNA: TGTGCCAGCAGCTTGGAACGCGAGGCCCAGCATTTT. This sequence encodes CASSLEREAQHF.